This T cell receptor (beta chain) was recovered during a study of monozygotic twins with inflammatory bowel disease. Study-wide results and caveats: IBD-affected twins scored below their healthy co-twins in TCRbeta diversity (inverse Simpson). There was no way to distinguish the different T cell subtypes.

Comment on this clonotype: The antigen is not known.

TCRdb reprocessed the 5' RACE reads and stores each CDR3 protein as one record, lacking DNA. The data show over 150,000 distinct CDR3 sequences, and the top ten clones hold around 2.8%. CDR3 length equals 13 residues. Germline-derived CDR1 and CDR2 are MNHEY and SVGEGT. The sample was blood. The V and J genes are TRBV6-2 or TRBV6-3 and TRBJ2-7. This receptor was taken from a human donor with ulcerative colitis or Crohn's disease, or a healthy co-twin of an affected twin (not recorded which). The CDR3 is CASRTSSSYEQYF.